Given below is one T cell receptor (beta chain) in context. Its specificity is unknown. The naive CD8 population came from CD45RO-negative cells selected for CCR7, without terminally differentiated effector memory CD45RA+ cells. Adult donors, all healthy and HIV-negative, had no recent acute infections or vaccinations. V lost 4 bases, J lost 2 bases, and 15 bases lay in between. CDR3 length: 15 amino acids. Germline lookup yields CDR1 SGHDN and CDR2 FVKESK. This specimen comes from a study of shared clonotypes between healthy human individuals. Study as a whole: Three plates were used per donor for CD4 naive, three for CD4 memory, two for CD8 naive and one for CD8 memory. Points from the study as a whole: It was only blood that was sampled, and tissue repertoires likely differ.

Measured with immunoSEQ multiplex PCR; TCRdb has only the in-frame clones, and not every one. The table includes approximately 810,000 clones, 80% to 95% detected once. This chain uses TRBV14 with TRBJ2-7, with D perhaps matching TRBD1 (6 bases). Sequencing used naive CD8+ T cells sorted from blood. The TCR sequence derives from a man aged 25 to 40 in good health. The CDR3 sequence is CASSPNGRGTYEQYF. The DNA of the CDR3 is TGTGCCAGCAGCCCCAATGGCAGGGGTACCTACGAGCAGTACTTC. Filled out from reference TRBV14 and TRBJ2-7, the complete variable domain reads EAGVTQFPSHSVIEKGQTVTLRCDPISGHDNLYWYRRVMGKEIKFLLHFVKESKQDESGMPNNRFLAERTGGTYSTLKVQPAELEDSGVYFCASSPNGRGTYEQYFGPGTRLTVT.